The T cell receptor beta chain under discussion was sequenced for a study of blood T cell repertoires in COVID-19 (dated by TCRdb to about 2020). Turning to the overall study: Collaborator samples came from the United States, Italy and Spain and covered acute and convalescent phases of COVID-19. The dataset comprised deeply sampled blood TCRbeta repertoires from subjects exposed to, actively infected with, or recovered from COVID-19. The repertoires were made available in a free public database intended to serve as a resource for research on the immune response to SARS-CoV-2. The samples were drawn from two sources: the first 160 participants of the ongoing ImmuneRACE study, and 1,200 or so subjects contributed by 6 global collaborators. Where HLA class I and class II types were available, the types were taken from metadata supplied by the sample provider, not from assay-based typing. A de-identified subject ID, COVID-19 status, age in years and sex were almost always included in the sample metadata. The prospective study material was composed of cDNA or gDNA derived from T cells, B-cell-depleted T cells, or PBMCs.

Results the study describes overall, beyond this receptor: Clinical and demographic metadata were provided uncurated, with the amount varying by source and participant.

With regard to this clone: This clone's antigen is unknown. Sequence at one end of the junction differs from germline and may be a read error.

The immunoSEQ Assay, a bias-controlled multiplex PCR, was used to amplify TCRbeta CDR3 regions from genomic DNA. In the authors' own workflow: The number of nucleated cells in each sample was estimated by amplification of reference gene primers within the assay. To quantify the absolute abundance of each unique TCRbeta CDR3 rearrangement, sequence reads were collapsed and filtered. For each sample, productive Simpson clonality was calculated by taking the square root of Simpson's diversity index across productive rearrangements. As stored in TCRdb, this immuneACCESS dataset retains in-frame rearrangements with V and J assigned. A fraction of the clones does not appear; measured against another copy, unresolved V genes explain less than half of the discrepancy, and the remainder lacks a known reason. The DNA gave D and trimming, while V, J and clone size come from that table. The sample records roughly 140,000 clones, around nine tenths of which are singletons. The top ten clonotypes cover roughly a tenth of the sample.

CDR1 is given as LGHDT and CDR2 as YNNKEL, both from the germline V gene (reference sequence). The CDR3, cysteine through phenylalanine, is 15 amino acids long. CDR3 DNA is the only sequence kept; it has 45 bases, read in frame from the first base. The collaborating institutions used their own protocols to collect whole blood in K2EDTA tubes. For TCRbeta analysis, collaborators shipped samples in one of three forms: frozen whole blood, isolated PBMCs, or DNA extracted from either of those sample types. Sequencing used peripheral blood. The chain links TRBV3-1 (or the pseudogene TRBV3-2) with TRBJ2-1, and TRBD1 may be the D gene, going by 6 matching bases. The clonotype originates from a man in his fifties or sixties with active or convalescent COVID-19. CDR3 reads: CASSQDRRGDTIRVF. The sequence in DNA is TGTGCCAGCAGCCAAGATCGCAGGGGCGATACAATTAGGGTCTTC.